This is a list of T cell receptor beta chains from one sample in a study of blood T cell repertoires in COVID-19. The method was immunoSEQ multiplex PCR; TCRdb's version includes in-frame clones alone and lacks a portion of them. The top ten clones hold just over 2% of a sample with about 130,000 clones, 92% of them seen once. Sequencing used peripheral blood. These receptors all stem from a man aged 45-65 years with COVID-19, enrolled during active disease. The CDR3 runs from the conserved cysteine through the conserved F or W. A D gene is named only where the DNA matches it firmly. The listing skips clone size in some rows; elsewhere it reads once, few, many or a size class.

TRBJ2-1 | NA | NA | TRBV14 | TGTGCCAGCAGCCAAGTCGGGGGTGTCTCCAATGAGCAGTTCTTC | CASSQVGGVSNEQFF
TRBJ2-3 | TRBD2 | NA | TRBV4-1 | TGCGCCAGCAGCCAAGAGGACCGACGGGGGGGGTATACGCAGTATTTT | CASSQEDRRGGYTQYF
TRBJ2-1 | TRBD2 | NA | TRBV7-2 | TGTGCCAGCAGCTCGACGCGGGAGGGCTCCTACAATGAGCAGTTCTTC | CASSSTREGSYNEQFF
TRBJ2-7 | TRBD1 | NA | TRBV30 | TGTGCCTGGAGTGTTCGGCAGGGGGCCTACGAGCAGTACTTC | CAWSVRQGAYEQYF
TRBJ1-5 | NA | NA | TRBV18 | TGTGCCAGCTCACCAGGAGGAAATCAGCCCCAGCATTTT | CASSPGGNQPQHF
TRBJ2-5 | NA | NA | TRBV4-1 | TGCGCCAGCAGCCAGACAAGCGGAGAAGAGACCCAGTACTTC | CASSQTSGEETQYF
TRBJ1-5 | NA | once | TRBV6-5 | TGTGCCAGCACCGGGGGGTCGAATAGCAATCAGCCCCAGCATTTT | CASTGGSNSNQPQHF
TRBJ2-1 | TRBD1 | NA | TRBV19 | TGTGCCAGTAGGGGACAGGGGGGGGCGCAGTTCTTC | CASRGQGGAQFF
TRBJ1-1 | NA | NA | TRBV7-7 | TGTGCCAGCAGCCTTACAGAAAACACTGAAGCTTTCTTT | CASSLTENTEAFF
TRBJ1-4 | NA | NA | TRBV2 | TGTGCCAGCAGTAACCAGGCACAGGGTTCTAATGAAAAACTGTTTTTT | CASSNQAQGSNEKLFF
TRBJ1-2 | TRBD1 | NA | TRBV5-1 | TGCGCCAGCAGGCAGCCGGGACAGAATCTCTATGGCTACACCTTC | CASRQPGQNLYGYTF
TRBJ2-3 | TRBD2 | few | TRBV3-1/TRBV3-2 | TGTGCCAGCAGCCTAGCGGGACCAGATACGCAGTATTTT | CASSLAGPDTQYF
TRBJ1-1 | NA | NA | TRBV6-1 | TGTGCCAGCAGTGAACAGGTCGTAGCTTTCTTT | CASSEQVVAFF
TRBJ2-7 | TRBD2 | NA | TRBV7-3 | TGTGCCAGCAGCCCGACTAGCGGAGGCGGAGAGCAGTACTTC | CASSPTSGGGEQYF
TRBJ1-1 | NA | NA | TRBV6-5 | TGTGCCAGCAGTTACACGCGGGATTGGGGGAGGACTGAAGCTTTCTTT | CASSYTRDWGRTEAFF
TRBJ2-5 | TRBD1 | NA | TRBV6-2/TRBV6-3 | TGTGCCAGCAGTCGACAGGGACGGGAGACCCAGTACTTC | CASSRQGRETQYF
TRBJ1-5 | NA | once | TRBV15 | TGTGCCACCAGCAGAGGGGGGGGACATGCGGATAGCAATCAGCCCCAGCATTTT | CATSRGGGHADSNQPQHF
TRBJ2-7 | NA | NA | TRBV19 | TGTGCCAGTAGTATAGATCCGGGAGCGGCCTACGAGCAGTACTTC | CASSIDPGAAYEQYF
TRBJ2-1 | TRBD2 | NA | TRBV5-1 | TGCGCCAGCAGCTTGGTCGGTCTTAGCGGGAGTTCGCCCTACAATGAGCAGTTCTTC | CASSLVGLSGSSPYNEQFF
TRBJ2-3 | TRBD2 | NA | TRBV9 | TGTGCCAGCACAGGGCGGGAGGGCGGAGATACGCAGTATTTT | CASTGREGGDTQYF
TRBJ1-4 | NA | once | TRBV5-1 | TGCGCCAGCATGGGAGACTCGGGGGAAAAACTGTTTTTT | CASMGDSGEKLFF
TRBJ1-1 | NA | NA | TRBV28 | TGTGCCAGCAGGTCTCACCCCAGGGACTTGACTGAAGCTTTCTTT | CASRSHPRDLTEAFF
TRBJ2-1 | TRBD2 | NA | TRBV4-2 | TGTGCCAGCAGCCAAAGCCTAGCGGGAAGCAATGAGCAGTTCTTC | CASSQSLAGSNEQFF
TRBJ2-3 | NA | NA | TRBV11-3 | TGTGCCAGCAGCCTAGGAAGAAGGGAGAATGCAGATACGCAGTATTTT | CASSLGRRENADTQYF
TRBJ2-5 | TRBD1 | NA | TRBV15 | TGTGCCACCAGCAGAGATCGATGGGACAGGGGTTACGAGACCCAGTACTTC | CATSRDRWDRGYETQYF
TRBJ2-3 | TRBD2 | few | TRBV9 | TGTGCCAGCAGCGGATTGGGACTAGCGGGTGTTGGAGATACGCAGTATTTT | CASSGLGLAGVGDTQYF
TRBJ2-1 | TRBD2 | NA | TRBV5-6 | TGTGCCAGCAGCTTCACGGGACTAGCGGGAGGTTGGGGTGAGCAGTTCTTC | CASSFTGLAGGWGEQFF
TRBJ1-2 | TRBD1 | NA | TRBV5-1 | TGCGCCAGCAGCTTGGGGCCCGGGGACAGGATTTATGGCTACACCTTC | CASSLGPGDRIYGYTF
TRBJ1-5 | NA | NA | TRBV20-1 | TGCAGTGCTAGTCGAGGGCTCAATCAGCCCCAGCATTTT | CSASRGLNQPQHF
TRBJ2-7 | NA | NA | TRBV28 | TGTGCCAGCAGTTTCTCACCCAGCGCGAGCTCCTACGAGCAGTACTTC | CASSFSPSASSYEQYF
TRBJ2-3 | NA | NA | TRBV30 | TGTGCCTGGAGTGTGAGGGCGGGTATGGCAGATACGCAGTATTTT | CAWSVRAGMADTQYF
TRBJ1-1 | NA | few | TRBV5-1 | TGCGCCAGCAGCTTTCAGGAGAACACTGAAGCTTTCTTT | CASSFQENTEAFF
TRBJ2-1 | NA | NA | TRBV19 | TGTGCCAGTAGTACCCAGGCTGGAGAGCAGTTCTTC | CASSTQAGEQFF
TRBJ2-7 | TRBD2 | NA | TRBV6-2/TRBV6-3 | TGTGCCAGCAGCCGCGGGAGCTCCTACGAGCAGTACTTC | CASSRGSSYEQYF
TRBJ2-3 | TRBD2 | NA | TRBV4-1 | TGCGCCAGCAGCCAAGGGGAGGGGCTCCACACAGATACGCAGTATTTT | CASSQGEGLHTDTQYF
TRBJ1-4 | NA | NA | TRBV15 | TGTGCCACCAGCAGAGGGAGATACGAAAAACTGTTTTTT | CATSRGRYEKLFF
TRBJ1-1 | NA | NA | TRBV28 | TGTGCCAGCAGTTTATCGGGGGGGCTCACTGAAGCTTTCTTT | CASSLSGGLTEAFF
TRBJ2-5 | NA | NA | TRBV7-3 | TGTGCCAGCAGCTTAAGTGGTTTGGGGCCCGAGACCCAGTACTTC | CASSLSGLGPETQYF
TRBJ2-7 | TRBD2 | NA | TRBV7-9 | TGTGCCAGCAGCTTAGCTAGCGGGGCTCCGGACGAGCAGTACTTC | CASSLASGAPDEQYF
TRBJ2-3 | TRBD2 | NA | TRBV19 | TGTGCCAGTAGCCTCACCGGACTAGCGGGAGACACAGATACGCAGTATTTT | CASSLTGLAGDTDTQYF
TRBJ2-5 | NA | NA | TRBV6-5 | TGTGCCAGCAGTCTTTGGGAGCCTCAGGAGACCCAGTACTTC | CASSLWEPQETQYF
TRBJ2-3 | NA | NA | TRBV11-2 | TGTGCCAGCAGCATTGGACAGAGCACAGATACGCAGTATTTT | CASSIGQSTDTQYF
TRBJ1-2 | TRBD1 | NA | TRBV9 | TGTGCCAGCAGCGTAGGGGACAGGTGGGCCTCTAACTATGGCTACACCTTC | CASSVGDRWASNYGYTF
TRBJ1-4 | TRBD1 | once | TRBV6-6 | TGTGCCTCAAGGAGGGGGCGCGAGGAAAAACTGTTTTTT | CASRRGREEKLFF
TRBJ2-3 | TRBD1 | NA | TRBV30 | TGTGCCTTGACAGGGGCAGATACGCAGTATTTT | CALTGADTQYF
TRBJ2-5 | NA | NA | TRBV30 | TGTGCCTGGAGTCCGGACACCTCCGGGAGAACCCAGTACTTC | CAWSPDTSGRTQYF
TRBJ2-3 | NA | NA | TRBV5-1 | TGCGCCAGCAGCTTAGCTAGCGTCACAGATACGCAGTATTTT | CASSLASVTDTQYF
TRBJ2-1 | NA | NA | TRBV19 | TGTGCCAGTAGTTCGGTCCAAACTTACAATGAGCAGTTCTTC | CASSSVQTYNEQFF
TRBJ2-4 | TRBD2 | NA | TRBV7-9 | TGTGCCAGCAGCTTGGGGGACTTGGGAGGGGACATTCAGTACTTC | CASSLGDLGGDIQYF
TRBJ1-2 | NA | NA | TRBV6-1 | TGTGCCAGCAGTGAAACGGCCGGGAACTATGGCTACACCTTC | CASSETAGNYGYTF
TRBJ2-5 | TRBD1 | NA | TRBV27 | TGTGCCAGCAGTCCGGGACAGGGGTCCAAGACCCAGTACTTC | CASSPGQGSKTQYF
TRBJ2-3 | TRBD1 | NA | TRBV18 | TGTGCCAGCTCACCACTCGGTCGCAGGACAGGGAACCCCAGGGACGCCCATACGCAGTATTTT | CASSPLGRRTGNPRDAHTQYF